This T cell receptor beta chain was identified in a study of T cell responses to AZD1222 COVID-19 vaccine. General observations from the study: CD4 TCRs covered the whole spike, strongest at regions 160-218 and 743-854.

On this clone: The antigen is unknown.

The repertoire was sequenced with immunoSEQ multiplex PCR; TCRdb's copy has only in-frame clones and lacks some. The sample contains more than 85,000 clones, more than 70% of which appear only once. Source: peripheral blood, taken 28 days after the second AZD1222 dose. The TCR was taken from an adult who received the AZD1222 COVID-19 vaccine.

The CDR3 DNA sequence: TGTGCCAGCAGCTCCCGGGACTATTCCTACGAGCAGTACTTC. Translated: CASSSRDYSYEQYF. The gene calls are TRBV7-6 and TRBJ2-7; TRBD2 matches at 7 bases. This CDR3 is built from 14 residues. With V trimmed by 4 bases and J by 1 base, 4 bases remained unmatched. Looked up from germline, CDR1 is SGHVS and CDR2 is FNYEAQ.